This T cell receptor (beta chain) was observed in a study of cytomegalovirus exposure and HLA in healthy donors. Of note for this clone: Its specificity is unknown.

Sequencing was performed with immunoSEQ multiplex PCR; in TCRdb, only in-frame clones are kept and a portion is missing. The sample carries 250,000 to 400,000 clones, 75% to 90% recorded once. General study points: Cytomegalovirus association was assigned to approximately 180 TCR beta chains.

The CDR3 contains 15 residues. The V end was cut by 7 bases, the J end by 1 base, with 16 bases between. CDR1 MNHEY and CDR2 SMNVEV come from the germline V gene (reference sequence). The receptor was isolated from a young woman in good health and CMV-seropositive. The sample comprised PBMCs. The chain employs TRBV27 and TRBJ1-1; D not certain. This CDR3 is CASTESPFKNTEAFF. The CDR3 DNA follows: TGTGCCAGCACTGAGAGTCCCTTTAAGAACACTGAAGCTTTCTTT.